This TCR beta chain was identified in a study of cytomegalovirus exposure and HLA in healthy donors (dated by TCRdb to about 2017). In terms of the full investigation: In an earlier analysis of roughly 590 of the donors, 250 to 350 Gb of sequence data and 120 million or so unique TCR beta sequences from roughly 190 million T cells were reported. An early release covering roughly 600 HLA-typed donors comprised about 310 gigabases of sequencing data and approximately 85 million unique TCR sequences. A later genetic analysis used genome-wide SNP genotypes for about 65% of the 666 donors, treating that subset as a discovery cohort. Typing coverage varied by locus: 629-630 donors for A, B, C, DRB1 and DQB1; approximately 560 for DQA1; some 610 for DPA1; roughly 450 for DPB1. The study aimed to test whether cataloging public T cell receptors could reveal signatures of past pathogen exposure. To study patterns of TCR occurrence, a later analysis re-analyzed previously published TCR beta repertoires from several hundred donors and added high-resolution HLA genotyping. Rather than using new phenotypic data, the later analysis identified candidate immune exposures from TCR beta sequences and from how often those sequences occurred across donors. Among under 450 genotyped donors of the cohort, an average of 235,054 unique TCR beta nucleotide sequences were sequenced per donor, around 18% of them non-productive. All discovery cohort repertoires had been generated on a single sequencing platform. An earlier analysis of approximately 640 of the donors applied high-throughput TCR beta sequencing to assess whether each TCR beta V gene segment acted as functional or pseudogenic. Donor age, sex, ethnicity and CMV serostatus were collected together with the repertoire data. Besides the first cohort of roughly 640 subjects, a separate validation cohort made up of roughly 130 different subjects was used. HLA typing covered class I and class II loci at four-digit resolution. To predict cytomegalovirus infection status, the study combined high-throughput TCR immunosequencing, statistical association of individual TCRs with disease status, and machine learning. Using immunosequencing, the study profiled T cell repertoires from roughly 650 subjects and related those repertoires to cytomegalovirus serostatus. About 5 DR-DQ haplotypes were handled as single units for association and clustering, since linkage in the cohort was strong. The genetic ancestry cluster associated with self-reported Caucasian donors included over 80% of the roughly 410 genotyped donors. What the study reported, not specific to this receptor: A group of highly shared sequence variants was considered likely to be a technical artifact of the sequencing pipeline. In a later genetic analysis, a missense DCLRE1C variant was associated with V-gene and J-gene trimming of TCR beta chains, and the association was replicated in an independent cohort. Correlated functional status among segregating V segments might be attributable to linkage disequilibrium, but an unknown experimental factor could not be ruled out. Some IMGT-functional V segments, including TRBV6-2 and TRBV6-3, could not be told apart with the 87-base-pair reads, so those segments were excluded. Across donors, most TCR sequences were observed very rarely, whereas some public TCRs were present in many individuals. Because counts were too low, seventeen rarely observed V segments, including chromosome 9 orphons, were left out of the earlier analysis of approximately 500 of the donors. In a later analysis, TCR association rates were found to vary across HLA loci, with the most associated TCRs seen for DRB1 alleles and the fewest for HLA-C alleles. A few of the identified cytomegalovirus-associated TCR beta chains were confirmed in vitro to be specific for cytomegalovirus antigens. According to the authors, the approach could potentially be generalized to other disease states and immunological phenotypes. A further reported finding was that TCR beta sequences accurately predicted the HLA-A and HLA-B alleles for most subjects in the first cohort. According to a later genetic analysis, donors in an Asian-associated ancestry cluster had fewer N-insertions in productive TCRs than the approximately 700-donor mean. In an earlier analysis of roughly 500 of the donors, most TCR beta V segments appeared in productive rearrangements about 90% or about 30% of the time, broadly matching IMGT annotations. Only TCR beta chains were sequenced in this cohort, and the absence of alpha or paired-chain data limited detectable features. The only immune exposure information available for the cohort was CMV serostatus. HLA typing was unavailable for some donors at each locus, so association tests used only the typed subset. Cytomegalovirus status was reported to be diagnosed by the classifier with high specificity and sensitivity in both the original and validation cohorts. Sequencing depth was assumed to be roughly uniform across donors in the presence/absence analyses, though that assumption may not hold. When HLA alleles, especially DR and DQ, strongly co-occurred, TCR associations were difficult to assign to individual alleles. At a false discovery rate of 0.05, a later analysis linked some 18,000 TCR beta sequences to specific HLA alleles. According to a later analysis, most CMV-associated TCR beta chains appeared to be HLA-restricted, and the HLA associations seemed to be driven largely by CMV exposure. The study listed 150 to 200 TCR beta chains as associated with cytomegalovirus. In a later analysis, several top co-occurrence clusters were reported to appear linked to parvovirus B19, influenza, CMV and Epstein-Barr virus. In a later analysis, HLA-associated TCR beta chains were found to be more clonally expanded and to have lower generation probabilities than equally common non-associated chains.

A word on this clone: It lacks a known antigen. Base qualities were left out, and no much larger clone turns up one base away.

Libraries were built with the immunoSEQ multiplex PCR assay. The multiplex PCR relied on a mix of 60 forward primers for TCR Vbeta segments and 13 reverse primers for TCR Jbeta segments. The CDR3 region of rearranged TCR beta genes was amplified from genomic DNA by a multiplex PCR assay. On the Illumina HiSeq System, the amplified TCR beta libraries were sequenced as 87-base-pair reads. The published analysis was carried out like this. A later analysis tallied around 87 million unique TCR beta chains across the approximately 670 repertoires, and approximately 9.9 million of those chains were shared by two or more donors. Raw reads were error-corrected and collapsed into unique sequences by a nearest-neighbor algorithm in which closely related sequences were merged to remove PCR and sequencing errors. CDR3 sequences were aligned to IMGT reference sequences to assign V, D and J gene segments. Each retained sequence needed at least a six-nucleotide match to both a V gene segment and a J gene segment. A rearrangement was called productive if the CDR3 had no stop codons and remained in frame with V and J, and every other rearrangement was called non-productive. Following IMGT convention, CDR3 was defined as the stretch from the second conserved V-encoded cysteine up to the conserved J-encoded phenylalanine. The earlier analysis of approximately 500 of the donors excluded sequences that lacked an unambiguous match to a single V gene segment. An earlier analysis of 587 of the donors classified V segments as functional when productive rearrangements were above 56.7% and as segregating when the standard deviation between donors was above 5%. A statistical classification framework was developed to diagnose cytomegalovirus status using the catalog of TCR beta chain sequences. A later analysis assigned V and J genes by comparing TCR nucleotide sequences with IMGT/GENE-DB human TR gene sequences. In a later analysis, CDR3 sequences and most-parsimonious VDJ recombination scenarios were assigned using the TCRdist pipeline. In a later analysis, each TCR beta chain was defined by its CDR3 amino acid sequence together with its V-gene family, and reads without a unique V-gene family were excluded. A later analysis removed several hundred highly shared, low-generation-probability nucleotide sequences to deal with suspected cross-contamination and a sequencing artifact. In a later analysis, a clonal expansion index was calculated for each public chain from normalized within-repertoire ranks of inferred template counts. A later analysis computed generation probabilities with a VDJ recombination model fitted to out-of-frame rearrangements, and checked the results against IGoR. A later analysis scored TCR-TCR, TCR-HLA and TCR-CMV co-occurrence with hypergeometric tests, applying a repertoire-size bias correction to TCR pairs. A later analysis estimated false discovery rates by permuting HLA or CMV assignments 20 times. In a later analysis, co-occurring TCRs were grouped using DBSCAN, and TCRdist sequence similarity was added for clustering within HLA-allele-positive subsets. For co-occurrence clustering, repertoires with fewer than 30,000 or more than 120,000 public chains were excluded, along with several repertoires with anomalous nucleotide sharing. TCRdb took over this immuneACCESS table, retaining in-frame rearrangements with V and J assigned. Such tables are incomplete; in checked studies, under half of the missing clones stem from an unresolved V gene, and the remainder is unexplained. The D gene and trimming were derived from the DNA, and the V and J assignments and clone size from that table. The sample table shows tens of thousands of clones, and under 70% are seen once. The ten largest account for approximately 7% of the sample.

As encoded in the germline V gene (reference sequence), CDR1 is SGHKS while CDR2 is YYEKEE. Measured from the cysteine to the phenylalanine, the CDR3 is 15 residues long. Of all the DNA, just the CDR3 is kept, 45 bases in frame from base 1. The V end gives up 0 bases and the J end 4 bases, leaving 2 bases in the junction not matched to a gene. The cohort consisted of approximately 670 healthy bone marrow donors. At the time of sampling, every cohort member was nominally healthy, though immune exposures that went unrecorded were likely present. The donor was CMV seropositive and was included in the group of 250 to 300 seropositive cohort members. Every donor gave a peripheral blood sample, and the peripheral blood mononuclear cells from that sample were used for TCR beta sequencing. Genomic DNA was extracted from the blood cell samples with the Qiagen DNeasy Blood Extraction Kit.

The sequence is built from TRBV5-5 and TRBJ1-2, and 11 junctional nucleotides match TRBD1. The TCR comes from a woman aged 45 to 65 in good health and CMV-seropositive. The sequenced sample was PBMCs. In nucleotide form, the sequence is TGTGCCAGCAGCTTGGTTGGACAGGGGGCCTATGGCTACACCTTC. This translates into CASSLVGQGAYGYTF. Full variable domain (CDR3 extended with the reference TRBV5-5 and TRBJ1-2 proteins): DAGVTQSPTHLIKTRGQQVTLRCSPISGHKSVSWYQQVLGQGPQFIFQYYEKEERGRGNFPDRFSARQFPNYSSELNVNALLLGDSALYLCASSLVGQGAYGYTFGSGTRLTVV.